This TCR beta chain originates from a study of blood T cell repertoires in COVID-19. Study in general: COVID-19 samples from acute and convalescent phases originated in the United States, Italy and Spain. T cells, B-cell-depleted T cells, or PBMCs provided the cDNA or gDNA that served as material.

Germline CDR1 SGHRS, CDR2 YFSETQ. CDR3 length: 16 residues. The V and J ends lost 1 base and 9 bases respectively, with 20 bases between them. Study processing details: Estimates of nucleated cell counts were drawn from the amplification of reference gene primers. The table came from immunoSEQ multiplex PCR; TCRdb's copy has only in-frame clones and leaves some out. D and trimming were read from the DNA, whereas the V and J calls and clone size are those reported in that table. The sample contains 220,000 or so clones, around 84% of which appear only once. Sequenced: peripheral blood. The receptor's source is a man in his forties or fifties who had recovered from COVID-19. The chain links TRBV5-1 to TRBJ2-4; possible D gene TRBD2, 6 bases. CDR3 coding DNA: TGCGCCAGCAGCTTGTCATTGGGGGGTTCCGAGGGCATTCAGTACTTC. Its protein is CASSLSLGGSEGIQYF.